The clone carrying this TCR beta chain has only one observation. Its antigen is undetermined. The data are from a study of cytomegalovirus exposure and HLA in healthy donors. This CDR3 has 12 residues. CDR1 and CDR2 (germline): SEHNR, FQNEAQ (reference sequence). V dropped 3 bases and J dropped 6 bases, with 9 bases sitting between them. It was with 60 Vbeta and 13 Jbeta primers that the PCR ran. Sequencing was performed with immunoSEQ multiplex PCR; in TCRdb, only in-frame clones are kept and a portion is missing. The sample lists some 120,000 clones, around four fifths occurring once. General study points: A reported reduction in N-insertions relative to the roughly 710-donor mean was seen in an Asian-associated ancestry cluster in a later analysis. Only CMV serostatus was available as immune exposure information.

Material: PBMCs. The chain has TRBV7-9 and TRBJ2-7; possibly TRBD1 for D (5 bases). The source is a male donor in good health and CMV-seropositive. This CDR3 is CASSFAQGEQYF. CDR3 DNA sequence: TGTGCCAGCAGCTTCGCGCAGGGCGAGCAGTACTTC.